Included here is one TCR beta chain sequence, with context. The data were taken from a study of shared T cell receptors in the human thymus. This CDR3 region has 13 residues. V gave up 3 bases and J gave up 5 bases, with 11 bases separating them. Germline V lookup: CDR1 SGHDT, CDR2 YYEEEE. The table came from immunoSEQ multiplex PCR; TCRdb's copy has only in-frame clones and leaves some out. The sample carries hundreds of thousands of clones, 87% recorded once. This sample also appeared in a second study, on human thymus T cells.

Sequenced input: thymocytes. The sequence was obtained from a boy in the first two years of life with a congenital heart defect. The V and J genes are TRBV5-6 and TRBJ1-2; D perhaps matches TRBD1 (5 bases). The CDR3 region has the DNA TGTGCCAGCAGCTGGGGGGGTAGATATGGCTACACCTTC. Residues: CASSWGGRYGYTF. Supplemented by reference TRBV5-6 and TRBJ1-2, the full variable domain reads DAGVTQSPTHLIKTRGQQVTLRCSPKSGHDTVSWYQQALGQGPQFIFQYYEEEERQRGNFPDRFSGHQFPNYSSELNVNALLLGDSALYLCASSWGGRYGYTFGSGTRLTVV.